These 21 T cell receptor beta chains share one sample of origin, sequenced in a study of T cell responses to AZD1222 COVID-19 vaccine. Produced via immunoSEQ multiplex PCR; TCRdb's table is partial and in-frame only. The sample lists 180,000 or so clones; about 92% were seen once. Sequencing was performed on peripheral blood, taken 28 days after the second AZD1222 dose. These receptors were obtained from an adult who received the AZD1222 COVID-19 vaccine.

The V call is TRBV5-4, the J call TRBJ2-7; possibly TRBD1 for D (5 bases). The germline gives CDR1 SGHNT, CDR2 YYREEE (reference sequence). V shed 5 bases and J shed 5 bases, with 20 bases lying between them. CDR3 size: 15 residues. DNA of the CDR3: TGTGCCAGCAGGTCCGACAGACACCCCCTACACGAGCAGTACTTC. Translation gives CASRSDRHPLHEQYF. The whole variable domain, filled in from reference TRBV5-4 and TRBJ2-7, reads ETGVTQSPTHLIKTRGQQVTLRCSSQSGHNTVSWYQQALGQGPQFIFQYYREEENGRGNFPPRFSGLQFPNYSSELNVNALELDDSALYLCASRSDRHPLHEQYFGPGTRLTVT.

The chain recombines TRBV7-2 with TRBJ2-3; tentative D call: TRBD2 (5 bases). The CDR3 length is 13 residues. Germline values: CDR1 SGHTA, CDR2 FQGNSA. V was trimmed by 6 bases and J by 8 bases, leaving 15 bases between them. The CDR3 DNA reads TGTGCCAGCAGACCACCCCCCCGGGGTACGCAGTATTTT. Its protein is CASRPPPRGTQYF. Based on the CDR3 plus reference TRBV7-2 and TRBJ2-3, the full variable domain is GAGVSQSPSNKVTEKGKDVELRCDPISGHTALYWYRQSLGQGLEFLIYFQGNSAPDKSGLPSDRFSAERTGGSVSTLTIQRTQQEDSAVYLCASRPPPRGTQYFGPGTRLTVL.

CDR3 nucleotides: TGTGCCAGCAGCTTAACTAGCGGGGGTTACAATGAGCAGTTCTTC. Residues: CASSLTSGGYNEQFF. The J gene is TRBJ2-1, the V gene TRBV11-3; 11 positions match TRBD2. Per germline, CDR1 SGHNT and CDR2 YENEEA. V lost 2 bases and J lost 4; bases outside the gene matches: 1. The CDR3 contains 15 residues.

The CDR3: CASTAGTEAFF. The CDR3 region has the DNA TGCGCCAGCACAGCTGGTACTGAAGCTTTCTTT. J is TRBJ1-1 and V is TRBV4-1; no firm D call. V was clipped by 7 bases and J by 5 bases, with 8 bases between them. Germline CDR1 is MGHRA and CDR2 is YSYEKL. The CDR3 sequence is 11 residues long.

The chain has TRBV15 and TRBJ2-2; D gene unclear. Germline V gene lookup returns CDR1 LNHNV and CDR2 YYDKDF (reference sequence). V shed 9 bases and J shed 5 bases, with 22 bases lying between them. The CDR3 contains 16 residues. This CDR3 reads CATTKRAGPRTGELFF. DNA of the CDR3: TGTGCCACAACCAAAAGGGCAGGCCCGAGAACCGGGGAGCTGTTTTTT.

The V call is TRBV6-2 or TRBV6-3, the J call TRBJ1-2; D gene uncertain. The CDR3 is 12 residues long. V shed 2 bases and J shed 8 bases, with 9 bases lying between them. Germline V CDR1 and CDR2: MNHEY, SVGEGT. The CDR3 coding sequence is TGTGCCAGCAGTTACACTTCGGGGGGCTACACCTTC. It encodes CASSYTSGGYTF.

This sequence joins TRBV27 and TRBJ1-1, with D possibly being TRBD1 (5 bases). The CDR3 runs to 16 residues. The V and J ends lost 1 base and 1 base respectively, with 13 bases between them. Germline V gives CDR1 MNHEY, CDR2 SMNVEV (reference sequence). CDR3 sequence: CASSLWAGRGNTEAFF. The CDR3 nucleotides read TGTGCCAGCAGTTTATGGGCTGGTAGGGGGAACACTGAAGCTTTCTTT.

The chain employs TRBV5-6 and TRBJ1-1, with D uncertain. Per germline, CDR1 SGHDT and CDR2 YYEEEE. The CDR3 length is 15 residues. V dropped 0 bases and J dropped 6 bases, with 15 bases sitting between them. The CDR3 reads CASSLDPAGRSEAFF. The CDR3 DNA follows: TGTGCCAGCAGCTTGGACCCGGCCGGCCGTTCTGAAGCTTTCTTT.

The V call is TRBV19, the J call TRBJ2-3; D is possibly TRBD1 or TRBD2 (5 bases each). Per germline, CDR1 LNHDA and CDR2 SQIVND (reference sequence). The CDR3 runs to 14 residues. V lost 6 bases, J lost 4 bases, and 14 bases lay in between. The CDR3 region is CASSLPGTADTQYF. The CDR3 DNA reads TGTGCCAGTAGCTTGCCGGGGACCGCAGATACGCAGTATTTT.

V and J are TRBV6-2 or TRBV6-3 and TRBJ1-3, with no clear D. This CDR3 has 15 residues. With 2 bases removed from V and 0 bases from J, the gap between germline ends came to 8 bases. CDR1 and CDR2 (germline): MNHEY, SVGEGT. The DNA of the CDR3 is TGTGCCAGCAGTTACGGGCCGTCCTCTGGAAACACCATATATTTT. Its translation: CASSYGPSSGNTIYF.

V gene TRBV4-1 combines with J gene TRBJ2-1; the match to TRBD2 covers 11 bases. CDR1 and CDR2 (germline): MGHRA, YSYEKL. The V gene end was trimmed by 3 bases and the J gene end by 9 bases; junction bases not matched to a gene: 7. This CDR3 has 15 residues. The chain's CDR3 is CASSQGSGGAVEQFF. The DNA for the CDR3 is TGCGCCAGCAGCCAGGGTAGCGGGGGGGCCGTTGAGCAGTTCTTC.

The rearrangement links TRBV5-4 to TRBJ1-6; D ambiguous. Germline CDR1 reads SGHNT; CDR2 reads YYREEE (reference sequence). Trimming removed 2 bases from V and 7 bases from J, with 13 bases in between. The length of the CDR3 is 15 residues. The CDR3 loop reads CASSLSQTGNSPLHF. In DNA, the CDR3 is TGTGCCAGCAGCTTATCCCAGACGGGGAATTCACCCCTCCACTTT.

CDR3 bases: TGTGCCAGCAGTTCGGGGGGGACAGGGGCAGGCTACACCTTC. Translating gives CASSSGGTGAGYTF. This rearrangement joins TRBV27 to TRBJ1-2; the match to TRBD1 covers 10 bases. Germline CDR1 is MNHEY and CDR2 is SMNVEV (reference sequence). Trimming took 4 bases from V and 8 from J; bases not matched to a gene: 7. The CDR3 loop spans 14 amino acids.

The chain couples TRBV10-3 to TRBJ1-2; D not resolved. CDR1 ENHRY and CDR2 SYGVKD come from the germline V gene. The CDR3 covers 11 residues. The V gene lost 6 bases and the J gene lost 5 bases, with 7 bases spanning the gap. Written as DNA, the CDR3 is TGTGCCATCAGAACGGAGTATGGCTACACCTTC. Translation gives CAIRTEYGYTF.

This clone was observed once. The J gene is TRBJ1-5, the V gene TRBV30; tentative D call: TRBD1 (5 bases). Trimming left V 2 bases short and J 1 base short, with 15 bases between. Germline CDR1 reads GTSNPN; CDR2 reads SVGIG (reference sequence). This CDR3 is 16 amino acids long. The CDR3 loop reads CAWSSPGTASNQPQHF. The CDR3 DNA reads as TGTGCCTGGAGTTCTCCCGGGACCGCGAGCAATCAGCCCCAGCATTTT.

This chain links TRBV11-2 with TRBJ2-7, with 12 positions matching TRBD1. V trimming: 1 base; J trimming: 6 bases; junction bases outside the gene matches: 4. The CDR3 has 15 amino acids. Germline V gene data show CDR1 as SGHAT and CDR2 as FQNNGV. DNA of the CDR3: TGTGCCAGCAGCTTAGCGGGACAGGGGGCGAGCGAGCAGTACTTC. Protein: CASSLAGQGASEQYF.

For this clone: Other DNA sequences of this sample code for an identical CDR3. CDR3 residues: CAWSPGSNQPQHF. The CDR3 bases are TGTGCCTGGAGTCCTGGTAGCAATCAGCCCCAGCATTTT. The rearrangement links TRBV30 to TRBJ1-5; D not resolved. The CDR3 covers 13 residues. CDR1 and CDR2 (germline): GTSNPN, SVGIG (reference sequence). The V and J ends lost 2 bases and 0 bases respectively, with 5 bases between them.

The V call is TRBV7-2, the J call TRBJ1-2; no definite D call. The ends were cut back, 3 bases at V and 6 bases at J, with 17 bases in the middle. This CDR3 has 15 residues. Germline CDR1 and CDR2: SGHTA and FQGNSA. The CDR3 sequence: CASSFHLGVDNGYTF. The CDR3 region has the DNA TGTGCCAGCAGCTTTCATTTAGGAGTAGACAATGGCTACACCTTC. Full variable domain (remainder filled in from reference TRBV7-2 and TRBJ1-2): GAGVSQSPSNKVTEKGKDVELRCDPISGHTALYWYRQSLGQGLEFLIYFQGNSAPDKSGLPSDRFSAERTGGSVSTLTIQRTQQEDSAVYLCASSFHLGVDNGYTFGSGTRLTVV.

The chain recombines TRBV5-1 with TRBJ1-1; tentative D call: TRBD1 (5 bases). The CDR3 loop spans 16 amino acids. CDR1 and CDR2 from the germline V gene are SGHRS and YFSETQ. The ends were cut back, 1 base at V and 2 bases at J, with 15 bases in the middle. The CDR3 DNA sequence: TGCGCCAGCAGCTTGAAAATTGGGGACCGAAACACTGAAGCTTTCTTT. Protein: CASSLKIGDRNTEAFF.

The J gene is TRBJ1-6, the V gene TRBV28; no clear D gene. This CDR3 is 14 amino acids long. V was clipped by 4 bases and J by 13 bases, with 17 bases between them. The V gene's germline CDR1 is MDHEN and CDR2 SYDVKM. The CDR3 protein is CASSSAPGRMPLHF. The CDR3 DNA follows: TGTGCCAGCAGTTCGGCCCCCGGCAGGATGCCCCTCCACTTT.

V and J are TRBV9 and TRBJ2-3; 7 nucleotides line up with TRBD2. The CDR3 contains 16 residues. With V trimmed by 0 bases and J by 0 bases, 4 bases remained unmatched. Looked up from germline, CDR1 is SGDLS and CDR2 is YYNGEE. The CDR3 region has the DNA TGTGCCAGCAGCGTAGCGTTCGGGGGGAGCACAGATACGCAGTATTTT. Translation gives CASSVAFGGSTDTQYF.